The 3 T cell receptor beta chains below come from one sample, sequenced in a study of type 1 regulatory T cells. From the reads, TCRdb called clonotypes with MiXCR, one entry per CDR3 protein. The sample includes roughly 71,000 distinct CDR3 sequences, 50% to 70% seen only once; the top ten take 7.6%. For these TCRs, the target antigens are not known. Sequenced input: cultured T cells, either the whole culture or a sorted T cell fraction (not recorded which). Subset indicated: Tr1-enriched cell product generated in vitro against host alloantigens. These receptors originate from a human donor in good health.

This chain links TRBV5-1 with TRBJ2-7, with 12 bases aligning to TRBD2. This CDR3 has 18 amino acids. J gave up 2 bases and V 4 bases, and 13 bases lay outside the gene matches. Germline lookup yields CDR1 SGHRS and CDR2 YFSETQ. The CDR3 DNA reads TGCGCCAGCAGCCCAGGACTAGCGGGGAGGATCCGAACCTACGAGCAGTACTTC. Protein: CASSPGLAGRIRTYEQYF.

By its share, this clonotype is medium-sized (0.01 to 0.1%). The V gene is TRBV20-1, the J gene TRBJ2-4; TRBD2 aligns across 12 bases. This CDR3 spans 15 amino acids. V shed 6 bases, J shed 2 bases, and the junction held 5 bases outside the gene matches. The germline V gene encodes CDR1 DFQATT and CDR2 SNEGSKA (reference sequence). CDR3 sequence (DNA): TGCAGTGCCGGACTAGCGGGGACACCCAAAAACATTCAGTACTTC. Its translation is CSAGLAGTPKNIQYF.

CDR3 amino acids: CASSSHGTGYTDTQYF. CDR3 sequence (DNA): TGTGCCAGCAGTTCTCACGGGACAGGGTACACAGATACGCAGTATTTT. This chain joins TRBV27 and TRBJ2-3; 9 bases fit TRBD1. The germline V gene has CDR1 MNHEY and CDR2 SMNVEV (reference sequence). The J segment lost 2 bases and the V segment lost 4 bases, leaving 7 bases of the junction unmatched. This CDR3 is built from 16 residues.